This record covers a single T cell receptor beta chain. Under the authors' procedure: Amplification with reference gene primers provided the estimates of nucleated cell counts. This table comes from immunoSEQ multiplex PCR, and its TCRdb copy is limited to in-frame clones, with some not included. From that table come the V and J calls and clone size; the DNA was used to work out D and trimming. There are under 100,000 clones in the sample; more than 65% occur only once, and approximately 25% lies in the top ten. This entry belongs to a study of blood T cell repertoires in COVID-19. Background on the study: Samples of COVID-19 (acute and convalescent) were obtained from the United States, Italy and Spain. Nucleic acid was either cDNA or gDNA, and it came from T cells, B-cell-depleted T cells, or PBMCs.

The germline gives CDR1 MDHEN, CDR2 SYDVKM. This CDR3 has 15 residues. Trimming took 2 bases from V and 1 from J, leaving 11 bases between them. The sequencing input was peripheral blood. The genes are TRBV28 and TRBJ1-1; perhaps TRBD1 as D (6 bases). This clonotype was obtained from an elderly man with active or convalescent COVID-19. CDR3 sequence: CASSLGAGENTEAFF. The CDR3 DNA follows: TGTGCCAGCAGTTTAGGAGCAGGGGAGAACACTGAAGCTTTCTTT.